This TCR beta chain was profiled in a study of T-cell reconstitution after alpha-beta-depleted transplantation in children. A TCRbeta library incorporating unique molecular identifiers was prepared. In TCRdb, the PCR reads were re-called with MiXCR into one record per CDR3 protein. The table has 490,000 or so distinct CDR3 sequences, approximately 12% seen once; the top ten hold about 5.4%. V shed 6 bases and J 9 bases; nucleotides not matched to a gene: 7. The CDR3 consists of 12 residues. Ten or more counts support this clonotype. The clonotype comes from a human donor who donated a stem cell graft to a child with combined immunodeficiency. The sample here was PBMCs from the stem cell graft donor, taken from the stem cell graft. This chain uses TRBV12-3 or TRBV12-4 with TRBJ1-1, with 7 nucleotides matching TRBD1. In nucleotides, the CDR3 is TGTGCCAGCAGCCCCAGGGGGGTACAAGCTTTCTTT. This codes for CASSPRGVQAFF.